This T cell receptor beta chain stems from a study of blood T cell repertoires in COVID-19. The wider study: The samples span acute and convalescent COVID-19 from the United States, Italy and Spain.

CDR3 size: 15 residues. V lost 4 bases and J lost 6; bases outside the gene matches: 6. The V gene's germline CDR1 is LGHNA and CDR2 YSLEER. Sequencing was performed with immunoSEQ multiplex PCR; in TCRdb, only in-frame clones are kept and a portion is missing. The profile covers about 210,000 clones, with about 87% appearing a single time and approximately 6.2% taken by the ten largest. The receptor was isolated from a man between 60 and 70 years old who had recovered from COVID-19. Material: peripheral blood. The chain carries TRBV4-3 and TRBJ2-2; TRBD2 agrees at 9 bases. The CDR3 sequence is CASSPGASGAGELFF. CDR3 nucleotides: TGCGCCAGCAGCCCTGGGGCTAGCGGGGCCGGGGAGCTGTTTTTT.